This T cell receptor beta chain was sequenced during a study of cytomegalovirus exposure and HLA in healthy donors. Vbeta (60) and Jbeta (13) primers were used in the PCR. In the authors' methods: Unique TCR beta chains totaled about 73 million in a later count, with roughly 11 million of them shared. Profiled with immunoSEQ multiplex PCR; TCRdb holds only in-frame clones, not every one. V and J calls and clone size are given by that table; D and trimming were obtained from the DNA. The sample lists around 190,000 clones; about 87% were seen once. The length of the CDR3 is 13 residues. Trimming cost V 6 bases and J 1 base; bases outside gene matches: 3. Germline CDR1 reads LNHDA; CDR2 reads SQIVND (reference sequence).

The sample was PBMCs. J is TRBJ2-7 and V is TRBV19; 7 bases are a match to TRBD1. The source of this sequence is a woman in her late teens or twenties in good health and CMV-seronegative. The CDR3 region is CASSLRGSYEQYF. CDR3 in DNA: TGTGCCAGTAGCCTCAGGGGGTCCTACGAGCAGTACTTC.